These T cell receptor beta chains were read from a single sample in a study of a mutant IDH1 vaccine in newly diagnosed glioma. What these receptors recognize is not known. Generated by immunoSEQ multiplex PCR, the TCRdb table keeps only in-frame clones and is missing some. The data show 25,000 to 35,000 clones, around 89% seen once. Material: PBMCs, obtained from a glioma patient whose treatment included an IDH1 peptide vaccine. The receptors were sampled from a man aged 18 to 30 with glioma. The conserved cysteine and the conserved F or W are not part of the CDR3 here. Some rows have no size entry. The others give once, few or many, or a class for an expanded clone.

CDR3: ASSTGTGNEKLF
J: TRBJ1-4
size: few
V: TRBV7-6

CDR3: ASSEGADTQY
J: TRBJ2-3
size: NA
V: TRBV2

CDR3: ASSGTRNEKLF
J: TRBJ1-4
size: NA
V: TRBV19

CDR3: ASRAGQGYEKLF
J: TRBJ1-4
size: NA
V: TRBV6-5

CDR3: AWRDRISNQPQH
J: TRBJ1-5
size: NA
V: TRBV30

CDR3: ASSLGQYQPQH
J: TRBJ1-5
size: NA
V: TRBV7-8

CDR3: ASSGAAWEGGYT
J: TRBJ1-2
size: NA
V: TRBV6-1

CDR3: ASSDRGLRTEAF
J: TRBJ1-1
size: NA
V: TRBV10-2

CDR3: ASSSRGPSSGNTIY
J: TRBJ1-3
size: NA
V: TRBV7-2

CDR3: ACGTASSYNSPLH
J: TRBJ1-6
size: once
V: TRBV30

CDR3: ASSLVRNTEAF
J: TRBJ1-1
size: NA
V: TRBV13

CDR3: ASSDYQGFNEKLF
J: TRBJ1-4
size: NA
V: TRBV25-1

CDR3: ASTKEMNYGYT
J: TRBJ1-2
size: NA
V: TRBV6-1

CDR3: ASSLDGQETQY
J: TRBJ2-5
size: NA
V: TRBV5-1

CDR3: ASSDSGGRGYNEQF
J: TRBJ2-1
size: NA
V: TRBV6-4

CDR3: ASSLPGGRETQY
J: TRBJ2-5
size: NA
V: TRBV5-4

CDR3: ASSRDRLNTEAF
J: TRBJ1-1
size: NA
V: TRBV5-6

CDR3: ASSLQIMNTEAF
J: TRBJ1-1
size: NA
V: TRBV5-6

CDR3: AWSQGARGYT
J: TRBJ1-2
size: NA
V: TRBV30

CDR3: ASEGQNTEAF
J: TRBJ1-1
size: NA
V: TRBV19

CDR3: ASSQESGNQPQH
J: TRBJ1-5
size: NA
V: TRBV4-3

CDR3: ASSQGRGDEQF
J: TRBJ2-1
size: NA
V: TRBV4-2

CDR3: ASSPGTGTGELF
J: TRBJ2-2
size: NA
V: TRBV7-7

CDR3: ASSDHYEQY
J: TRBJ2-7
size: NA
V: TRBV18

CDR3: SVENGGGDEQY
J: TRBJ2-7
size: NA
V: TRBV29-1

CDR3: ASSLGDRGPLH
J: TRBJ1-6
size: NA
V: TRBV5-1